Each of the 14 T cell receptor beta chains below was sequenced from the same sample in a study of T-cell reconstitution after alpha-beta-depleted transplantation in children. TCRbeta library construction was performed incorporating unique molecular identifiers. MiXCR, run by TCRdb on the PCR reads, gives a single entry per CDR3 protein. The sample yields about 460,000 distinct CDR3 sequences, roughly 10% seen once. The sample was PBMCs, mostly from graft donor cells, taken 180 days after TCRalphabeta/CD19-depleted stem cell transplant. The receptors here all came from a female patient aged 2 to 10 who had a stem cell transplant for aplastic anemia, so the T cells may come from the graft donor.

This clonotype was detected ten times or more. CDR3 nucleotides: TGTGCCAGCAGTTACTCCCAGCGGGAGTACGACACCGGGGAGCTGTTTTTT. The encoded protein is CASSYSQREYDTGELFF. The chain carries TRBV6-5 and TRBJ2-2, with 8 nucleotides matching TRBD2. Germline loops: CDR1 MNHEY, CDR2 SVGAGI. V dropped 0 bases and J dropped 3; count of bases not matched to a gene: 6. CDR3 size: 17 residues.

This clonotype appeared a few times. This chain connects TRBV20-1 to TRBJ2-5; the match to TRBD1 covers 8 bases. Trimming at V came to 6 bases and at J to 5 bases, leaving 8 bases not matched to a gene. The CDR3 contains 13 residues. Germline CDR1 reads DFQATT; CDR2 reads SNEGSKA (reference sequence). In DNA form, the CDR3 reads TGCAGTGCCCCCAGGGGGCGCGAGGAGACCCAGTACTTC. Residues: CSAPRGREETQYF.

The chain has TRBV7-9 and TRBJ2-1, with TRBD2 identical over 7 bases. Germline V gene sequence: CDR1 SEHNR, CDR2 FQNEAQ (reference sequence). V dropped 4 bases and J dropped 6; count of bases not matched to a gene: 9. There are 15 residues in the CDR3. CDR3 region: CASSSGLEGVNEQFF. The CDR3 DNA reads TGTGCCAGCAGCTCAGGACTAGAAGGGGTCAATGAGCAGTTCTTC.

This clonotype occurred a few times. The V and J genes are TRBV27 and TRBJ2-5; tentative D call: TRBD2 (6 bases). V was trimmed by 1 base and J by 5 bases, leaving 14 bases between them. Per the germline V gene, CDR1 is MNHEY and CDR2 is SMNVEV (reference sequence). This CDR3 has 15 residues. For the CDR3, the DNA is TGTGCCAGCAGTTTATGGTCTAGCGCGAGGGAGACCCAGTACTTC. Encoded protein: CASSLWSSARETQYF.

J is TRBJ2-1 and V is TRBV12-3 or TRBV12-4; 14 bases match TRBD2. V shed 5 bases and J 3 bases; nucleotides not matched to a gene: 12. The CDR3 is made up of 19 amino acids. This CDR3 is CASSPLGGLAGVHYNEQFF. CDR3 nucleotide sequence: TGTGCCAGCAGTCCCCTAGGGGGACTAGCGGGAGTGCACTACAATGAGCAGTTCTTC.

The CDR3 protein is CASSFGVGEDGELFF. The CDR3 region has the DNA TGTGCCAGCAGCTTTGGGGTCGGCGAGGACGGGGAGCTGTTTTTT. This sequence joins TRBV11-3 and TRBJ2-2; D unresolved. The CDR3 spans 15 residues. V dropped 3 bases and J dropped 7 bases, with 15 bases sitting between them. The germline V gene has CDR1 SGHNT and CDR2 YENEEA.

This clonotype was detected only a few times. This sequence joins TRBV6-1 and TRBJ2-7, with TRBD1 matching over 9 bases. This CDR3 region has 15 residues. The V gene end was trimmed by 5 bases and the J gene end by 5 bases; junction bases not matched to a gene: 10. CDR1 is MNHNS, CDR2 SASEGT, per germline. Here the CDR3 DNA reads TGTGCCAGCAGTAGACAGGGGGGAGTGAGAAACGAGCAGTACTTC. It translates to CASSRQGGVRNEQYF.

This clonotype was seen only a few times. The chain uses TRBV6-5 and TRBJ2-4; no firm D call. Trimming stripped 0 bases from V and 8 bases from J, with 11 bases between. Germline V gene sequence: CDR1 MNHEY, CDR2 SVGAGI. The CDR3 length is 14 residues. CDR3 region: CASSYSGQWDIQYF. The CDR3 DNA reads TGTGCCAGCAGTTACTCGGGCCAGTGGGACATTCAGTACTTC.

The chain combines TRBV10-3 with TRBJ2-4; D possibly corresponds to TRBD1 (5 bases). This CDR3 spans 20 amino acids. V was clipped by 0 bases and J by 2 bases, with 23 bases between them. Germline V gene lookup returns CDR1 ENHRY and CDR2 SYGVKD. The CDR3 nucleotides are TGTGCCATCAGTGAGTCGGTGGCAGGGTTCACGCTGAGTTCCAAAAACATTCAGTACTTC. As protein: CAISESVAGFTLSSKNIQYF.

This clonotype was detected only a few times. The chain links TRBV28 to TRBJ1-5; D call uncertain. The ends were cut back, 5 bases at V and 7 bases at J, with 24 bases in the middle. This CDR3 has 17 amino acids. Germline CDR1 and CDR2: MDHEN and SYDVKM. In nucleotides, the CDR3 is TGTGCCAGCAGTAAACGACCAATCGAGTGGTTGTGGCAGCCCCAGCATTTT. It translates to CASSKRPIEWLWQPQHF. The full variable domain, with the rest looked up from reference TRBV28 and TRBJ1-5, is DVKVTQSSRYLVKRTGEKVFLECVQDMDHENMFWYRQDPGLGLRLIYFSYDVKMKEKGDIPEGYSVSREKKERFSLILESASTNQTSMYLCASSKRPIEWLWQPQHFGDGTRLSIL.

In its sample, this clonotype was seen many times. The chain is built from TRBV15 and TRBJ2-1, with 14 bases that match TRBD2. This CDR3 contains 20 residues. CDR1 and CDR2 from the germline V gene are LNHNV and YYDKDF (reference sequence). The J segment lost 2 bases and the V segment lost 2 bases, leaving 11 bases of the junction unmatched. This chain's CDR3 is CATSRIPGLAGDGAYNEQFF. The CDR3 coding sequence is TGTGCCACCAGCAGAATACCGGGACTAGCGGGAGATGGGGCCTACAATGAGCAGTTCTTC. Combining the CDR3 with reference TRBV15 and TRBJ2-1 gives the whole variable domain DAMVIQNPRYQVTQFGKPVTLSCSQTLNHNVMYWYQQKSSQAPKLLFHYYDKDFNNEADTPDNFQSRRPNTSFCFLDIRSPGLGDTAMYLCATSRIPGLAGDGAYNEQFFGPGTRLTVL.

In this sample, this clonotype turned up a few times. CDR3 coding DNA: TGTGCCAGCTCACAAACGGCAGAGAACACTGAAGCTTTCTTT. This sequence encodes CASSQTAENTEAFF. This chain links TRBV18 with TRBJ1-1; D is undetermined. This CDR3 contains 14 residues. Per the germline V gene, CDR1 is KGHSH and CDR2 is LQKENI. With 4 bases removed from V and 1 base from J, the gap between germline ends came to 10 bases.

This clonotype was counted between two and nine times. The CDR3 DNA is TGCGCCAGCAGCCCCGAATCAGGGGCCAAGGGGGGTACCGGGGAGCTGTTTTTT. Its protein product is CASSPESGAKGGTGELFF. The chain carries TRBV4-1 and TRBJ2-2; D possibly matches TRBD1 or TRBD2 (6 bases each). The CDR3 covers 18 residues. Deletions cut 4 bases from V and 5 bases from J, with 23 bases between. Germline CDR1 MGHRA, CDR2 YSYEKL.

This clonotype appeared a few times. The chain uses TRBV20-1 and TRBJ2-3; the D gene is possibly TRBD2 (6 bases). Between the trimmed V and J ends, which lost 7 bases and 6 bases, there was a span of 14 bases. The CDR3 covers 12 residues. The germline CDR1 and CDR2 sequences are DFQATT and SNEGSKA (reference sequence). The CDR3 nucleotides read TGCAGTGTCCTACCCCGGGGGGATACGCAGTATTTT. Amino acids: CSVLPRGDTQYF.